What follows is one T cell receptor beta chain and its context. The data stem from a study of blood T cell repertoires in COVID-19. In the original workflow: Cell counts per sample came from amplifying reference gene primers. Produced via immunoSEQ multiplex PCR; TCRdb's table is partial and in-frame only. That table gives V, J and clone size, and the DNA gave D and trimming. This sample has around 190,000 clones, with 88% found just once. The CDR3 is 16 residues long. Per germline, CDR1 MGHRA and CDR2 YSYEKL. Trimming took off 4 bases at V and 2 bases at J, with 15 bases between the two ends. Sequencing was performed on peripheral blood. The rearrangement links TRBV4-1 to TRBJ2-1; maybe TRBD2 (6 bases). This receptor was identified in a man over 45 with COVID-19, enrolled during active disease. CDR3 loop: CASSLQWAGTYNEQFF. The CDR3 DNA follows: TGCGCCAGCAGCCTCCAATGGGCGGGAACCTACAATGAGCAGTTCTTC.